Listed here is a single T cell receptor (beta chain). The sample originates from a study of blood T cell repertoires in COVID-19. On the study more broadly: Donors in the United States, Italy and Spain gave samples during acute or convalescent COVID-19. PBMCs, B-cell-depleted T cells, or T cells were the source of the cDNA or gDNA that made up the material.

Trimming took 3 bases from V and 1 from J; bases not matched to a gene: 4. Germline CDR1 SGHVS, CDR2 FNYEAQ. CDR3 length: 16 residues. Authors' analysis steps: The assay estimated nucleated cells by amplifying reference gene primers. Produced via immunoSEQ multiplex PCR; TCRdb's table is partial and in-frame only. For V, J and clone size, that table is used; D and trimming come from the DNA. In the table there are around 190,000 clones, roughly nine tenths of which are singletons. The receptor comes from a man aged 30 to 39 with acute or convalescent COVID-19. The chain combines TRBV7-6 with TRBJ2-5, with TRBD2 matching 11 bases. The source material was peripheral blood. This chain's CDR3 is CASSLSGTSGQETQYF. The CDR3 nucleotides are TGTGCCAGCAGCTTGTCCGGGACTAGCGGCCAAGAGACCCAGTACTTC.